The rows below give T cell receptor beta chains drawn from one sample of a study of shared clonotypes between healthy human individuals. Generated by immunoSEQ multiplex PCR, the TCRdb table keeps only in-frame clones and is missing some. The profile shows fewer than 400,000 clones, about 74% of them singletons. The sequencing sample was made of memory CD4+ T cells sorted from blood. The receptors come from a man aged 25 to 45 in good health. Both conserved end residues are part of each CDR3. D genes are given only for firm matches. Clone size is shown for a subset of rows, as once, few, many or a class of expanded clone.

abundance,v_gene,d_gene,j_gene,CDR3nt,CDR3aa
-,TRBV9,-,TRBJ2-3,TGTGCCAGCAGCGTAGGACCGGTAACAGATACGCAGTATTTT,CASSVGPVTDTQYF
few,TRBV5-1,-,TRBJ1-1,TGCGCCAGCAGGTCAAACAGGGATGGGGAAGCTTTCTTT,CASRSNRDGEAFF
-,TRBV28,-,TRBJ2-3,TGTGCCAGCAGTTTATCCCCGGAGGAGGGAACAGATACGCAGTATTTT,CASSLSPEEGTDTQYF
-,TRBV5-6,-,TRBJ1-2,TGTGCCAGCACCACGACAGAAGGACGGTATGGCTACACCTTC,CASTTTEGRYGYTF
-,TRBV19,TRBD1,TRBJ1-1,TGTGCCAGTAGTATAGGGGACAGGGAACGGACTGAAGCTTTCTTT,CASSIGDRERTEAFF
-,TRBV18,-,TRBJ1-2,TGTGCCAGCTCACCAGGGATCCATGGCTACACCTTC,CASSPGIHGYTF
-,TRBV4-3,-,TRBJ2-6,TGCGCCAGCAGCCAAGGAGGGGGTGGGGCCAACGTCCTGACTTTC,CASSQGGGGANVLTF
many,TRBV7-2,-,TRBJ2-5,TGTGCCAGCAGCTTAGTATTATCGGAAGAGACCCAGTACTTC,CASSLVLSEETQYF
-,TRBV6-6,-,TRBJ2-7,TGTGCCAGCAGTTACCGGGAGGGGGCCTCCTACGAGCAGTACTTC,CASSYREGASYEQYF
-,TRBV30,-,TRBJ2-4,TGTGCCGGAACCCGGACTACGGGAGCCAAAAACATTCAGTACTTC,CAGTRTTGAKNIQYF
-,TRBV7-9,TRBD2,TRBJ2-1,TGTGCCAGCAGCTTCGGGGCTAGCGGGAGTCACCCAAATGAGCAGTTCTTC,CASSFGASGSHPNEQFF
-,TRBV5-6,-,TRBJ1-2,TGTGCCAGCAGAACGTCCATTCCTCGGGGGCCCAAAGGGGCGCATGGCACCTTC,CASRTSIPRGPKGAHGTF
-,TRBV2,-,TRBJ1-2,TGTGCCAGCAGCGTTCGGCCAGATTATGGCTACACCTTC,CASSVRPDYGYTF
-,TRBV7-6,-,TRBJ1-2,TGTGCCAGCAGCCTGGGAGGGCCCCGGGACTATGGCTACACCTTC,CASSLGGPRDYGYTF
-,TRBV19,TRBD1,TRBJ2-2,TGTGCCAGTAGAACCGCTGGGACAGGGGCCACCGGGGAGCTGTTTTTT,CASRTAGTGATGELFF
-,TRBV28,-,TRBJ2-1,TGTGCCAGCAGTGAAATGACAGGATACAATGAGCAGTTCTTC,CASSEMTGYNEQFF
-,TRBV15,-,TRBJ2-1,TGTGCCACCAGCATAGGGGGCGGGGTGAATGAGCAGTTCTTC,CATSIGGGVNEQFF
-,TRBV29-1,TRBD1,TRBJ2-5,TGCAGCGTGGAACAGGGGTGGGAGACCCAGTACTTC,CSVEQGWETQYF
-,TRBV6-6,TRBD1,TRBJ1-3,TGTGCCAGCAGTTCGGGACAGCCTGGAAACACCATATATTTT,CASSSGQPGNTIYF
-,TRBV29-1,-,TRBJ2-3,TGCAGCGTTGAATCTAGCACAGATACGCAGTATTTT,CSVESSTDTQYF
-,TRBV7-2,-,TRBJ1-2,TGTGCCAGCAGCTTAGCGAACTTAAACTATGGCTACACCTTC,CASSLANLNYGYTF
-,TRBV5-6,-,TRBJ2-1,TGTGCCAGCAGCTTTGATTGGACTACCCTCAATGAGCAGTTCTTC,CASSFDWTTLNEQFF
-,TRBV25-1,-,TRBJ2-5,TGTGCCAGCAGTGACCCTAGCCAAGAGACCCAGTACTTC,CASSDPSQETQYF
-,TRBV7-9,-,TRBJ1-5,TGTGCCAGCAGCTCAGGGGCTAACAATCAGCCCCAGCATTTT,CASSSGANNQPQHF
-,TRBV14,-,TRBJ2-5,TGTGCCAGCAGCTTAAAGGGTATGAGAGAGACCCAGTACTTC,CASSLKGMRETQYF
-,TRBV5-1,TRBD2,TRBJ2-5,TGCGCCAGCAGCCGGGGGACTACAGAGACCCAGTACTTC,CASSRGTTETQYF
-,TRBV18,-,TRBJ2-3,TGTGCCAGCTCACTTGACCTGGGGGACACAGATACGCAGTATTTT,CASSLDLGDTDTQYF
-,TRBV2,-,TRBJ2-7,TGTGCCAGCAGGGCTACCGGGAGCCTCTACGAGCAGTACTTC,CASRATGSLYEQYF
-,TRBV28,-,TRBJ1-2,TGTGCCAGCAGTTTAAGAGGGGATGGTGGCTACACCTTC,CASSLRGDGGYTF
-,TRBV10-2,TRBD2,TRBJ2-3,TGCGCCAGCAGGCGGGGACTAGCGGCACTCCCCAGCACAGATACGCAGTATTTT,CASRRGLAALPSTDTQYF
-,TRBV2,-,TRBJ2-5,TGTGCCAGCAGGGGGCAGACAGAGACCCAGTACTTC,CASRGQTETQYF
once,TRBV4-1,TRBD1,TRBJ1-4,TGCGCCAGCAGCCAGCCGGGACAGCCGAATGAAAAACTGTTTTTT,CASSQPGQPNEKLFF
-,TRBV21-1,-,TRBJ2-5,TGTGCCAGCAGCAAAGGAAAGGTGGCAGGGCAGAACCGGACCCAGTACTTC,CASSKGKVAGQNRTQYF
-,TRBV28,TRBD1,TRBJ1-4,TGTGCCAGCAGCCCGGCGGGACAGGGAGGGGAAAAACTGTTTTTT,CASSPAGQGGEKLFF
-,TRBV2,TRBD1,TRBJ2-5,TGTGCCAGCTGGGTTCCACAGGGGGCCTCGGAGACCCAGTACTTC,CASWVPQGASETQYF
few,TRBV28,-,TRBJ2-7,TGTGCCAGCAACTGGGGGGCGGCTGCCTACGAGCAGTACTTC,CASNWGAAAYEQYF
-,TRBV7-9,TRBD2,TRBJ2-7,TGTGCCAGCAGCCAACTAGCGGGAGGACGTATCTACGAGCAGTACTTC,CASSQLAGGRIYEQYF
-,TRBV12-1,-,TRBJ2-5,TGTGCCAGCAGCTCTCCCGGGACAGGGGGACAAGAGACCCAGTACTTC,CASSSPGTGGQETQYF
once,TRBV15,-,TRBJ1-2,TGTGCCACCAGCAGAGAGGGGGTTTTGGGTGGCTACACCTTC,CATSREGVLGGYTF
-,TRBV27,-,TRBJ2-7,TGTGCCAGCAGTTTATCGTTCAGGGTAAGCCTTCCCTACGAGCAGTACTTC,CASSLSFRVSLPYEQYF
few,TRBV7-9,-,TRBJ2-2,TGTGCCAGCAGCTTGGGGGACCCGAACACCGGGGAGCTGTTTTTT,CASSLGDPNTGELFF
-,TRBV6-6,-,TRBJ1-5,TGTGCCGGCAGTTCCTTCGATACCAGGAGACGACGGCCCCAGCATTTT,CAGSSFDTRRRRPQHF
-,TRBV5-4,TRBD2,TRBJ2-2,TGTGCCAGCAGCTCCAGTAGTAGCGGGAGTTCTCACGGGGAGCTGTTTTTT,CASSSSSSGSSHGELFF
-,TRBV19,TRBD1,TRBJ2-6,TGTGCCACCCTCCACCAGGGACAGCAATCTGGGGCCAACGTCCTGACTTTC,CATLHQGQQSGANVLTF
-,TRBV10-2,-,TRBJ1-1,TGCGCCAGCAGACCTGGTGAGGTGACGCCAAGAAACCTCAACACTGAAGCTTTCTTT,CASRPGEVTPRNLNTEAFF
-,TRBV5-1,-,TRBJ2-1,TGCGCCAGCAACGTCGCCGGAAACAATGAGCAGTTCTTC,CASNVAGNNEQFF
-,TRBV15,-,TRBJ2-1,TGTGCCACCAGCAGAGATCTGGGGAGTGAGCAGTTCTTC,CATSRDLGSEQFF
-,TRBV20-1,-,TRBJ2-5,TGCAGTGCTAGTGCAGAAGAGACCCAGTACTTC,CSASAEETQYF
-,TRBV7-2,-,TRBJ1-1,TGTGCCAGCAGCTTAGATCCGGCGGGGGACACTGAAGCTTTCTTT,CASSLDPAGDTEAFF
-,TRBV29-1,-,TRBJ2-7,TGCAGCGTTGAAGAGGCGGTGGGGGCTTCCTACGAGCAGTACTTC,CSVEEAVGASYEQYF
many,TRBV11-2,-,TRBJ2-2,TGTGCCAGCAGCTTAACGCGGCTAGCTAAGAACACCGGGGAGCTGTTTTTT,CASSLTRLAKNTGELFF
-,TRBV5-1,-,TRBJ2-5,TGCGCCAGCAGCCGCGGGGCGGCAGGCTACCAAGAGACCCAGTACTTC,CASSRGAAGYQETQYF
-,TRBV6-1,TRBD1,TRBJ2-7,TGTGCCAGCAGTGAATATGGGACAGGGGTCGAGCAGTACTTC,CASSEYGTGVEQYF
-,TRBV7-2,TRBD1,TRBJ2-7,TGTGCCAGCAGCCGAACCGGGACAGGAACCTACGAGCAGTACTTC,CASSRTGTGTYEQYF
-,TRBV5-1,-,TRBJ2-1,TGCGCCAGCAGCTTGCTGACTTCCTACAATGAGCAGTTCTTC,CASSLLTSYNEQFF
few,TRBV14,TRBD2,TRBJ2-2,TGTGCCAGCAGCCAAAGGACTAGCGGGGCCGGGGAGCTGTTTTTT,CASSQRTSGAGELFF
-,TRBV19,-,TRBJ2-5,TGTGCCAGTAGTCCCCGGGCCGGGGGGACCCAGTACTTC,CASSPRAGGTQYF
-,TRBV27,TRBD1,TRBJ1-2,TGTGCCAGCAGAACAGACAGGGGAACCCCCACTAACTATGGCTACACCTTC,CASRTDRGTPTNYGYTF
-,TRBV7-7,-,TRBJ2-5,TGTGCTAGCAGCTTAGACCTCGTTACGGAGACCCAGTACTTC,CASSLDLVTETQYF